This T cell receptor beta chain appears in the sequencing data of a study of T-cell reconstitution after alpha-beta-depleted transplantation in children. Unique molecular identifiers tagged the TCRbeta library. TCRdb passed the PCR reads through MiXCR, listing each CDR3 protein once. The profile covers some 550,000 distinct CDR3 sequences, with around 17% appearing a single time and 3.3% taken by the ten largest. This clonotype was detected only a few times. This TCR was sampled from a human donor who donated a stem cell graft to a child with acute lymphoblastic leukemia. Sample: PBMCs from the stem cell graft donor, taken from the stem cell graft.

CDR3 loop: CSVESATYEQYF. The CDR3 bases are TGCAGCGTTGAATCAGCGACCTACGAGCAGTACTTC. The chain employs TRBV29-1 and TRBJ2-7; unclear D gene. The germline V gene encodes CDR1 SQVTM and CDR2 ANQGSEA. V was shortened by 2 bases and J by 2 bases, with 7 bases between the two germline ends. The CDR3 sequence is 12 residues long.